The 3 T cell receptor beta chains listed next were all sequenced from one sample in a study of T cells after posttransplantation cyclophosphamide. TCRdb keeps only in-frame clones here, not all; method: immunoSEQ multiplex PCR. The sample holds around 16,000 clones, roughly 80% seen once. Sampled 1 year posttransplant, controls received myeloablative marrow transplants, methotrexate and a calcineurin inhibitor. The specimen comprised PBMCs, sampled 371 days after allogeneic stem cell transplant with calcineurin inhibitor and methotrexate. The receptor source for this set is a male patient in his late teens or twenties who received an allogeneic stem cell transplant from a related donor, was CMV-positive, and had no GVHD. Some of the T cells might come from the graft donor.

The rearrangement links TRBV7-9 to TRBJ2-7; tentatively, D is TRBD2 (6 bases). V lost 5 bases and J lost 9, with 23 bases in between. Germline loops: CDR1 SEHNR, CDR2 FQNEAQ (reference sequence). This CDR3 is 15 amino acids long. The CDR3 protein is CASSPRRGRSGGQYF. For the CDR3, the DNA is TGTGCCAGCAGCCCGAGGAGGGGCAGGAGTGGAGGGCAGTACTTC.

V usage is TRBV7-8 and J usage is TRBJ1-4; 9 nucleotides match TRBD1. J gave up 7 bases and V 4 bases, and 7 bases lay outside the gene matches. The length of the CDR3 is 15 residues. The germline V gene encodes CDR1 SGHVS and CDR2 FQNEAQ. CDR3 nucleotide sequence: TGTGCCAGCAGCTCCCGCGACAGGGGGTCTGAAAAACTGTTTTTT. Its protein is CASSSRDRGSEKLFF.

This clone was recorded a few times. This chain connects TRBV6-1 to TRBJ1-2, with TRBD1 matching over 8 bases. CDR3 length: 17 residues. V gave up 0 bases and J gave up 8 bases; unmatched junction bases: 14. Germline CDR1 and CDR2: MNHNS and SASEGT. The CDR3 nucleotides read TGTGCCAGCAGTGAAGCGGAAGACAGGGGCGTCTTCGGCGGCTACACCTTC. Residues: CASSEAEDRGVFGGYTF.